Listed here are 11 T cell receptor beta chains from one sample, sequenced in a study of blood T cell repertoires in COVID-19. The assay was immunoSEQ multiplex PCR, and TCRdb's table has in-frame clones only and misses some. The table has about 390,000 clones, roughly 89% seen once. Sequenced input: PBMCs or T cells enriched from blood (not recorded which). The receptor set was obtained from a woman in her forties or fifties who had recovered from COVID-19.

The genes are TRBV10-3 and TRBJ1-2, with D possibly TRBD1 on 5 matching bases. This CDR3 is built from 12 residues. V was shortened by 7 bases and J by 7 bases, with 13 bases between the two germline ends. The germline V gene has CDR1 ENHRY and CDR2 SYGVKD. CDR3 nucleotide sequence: TGTGCCATCACTCAGGGAAGTGGTGGCTACACCTTC. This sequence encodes CAITQGSGGYTF.

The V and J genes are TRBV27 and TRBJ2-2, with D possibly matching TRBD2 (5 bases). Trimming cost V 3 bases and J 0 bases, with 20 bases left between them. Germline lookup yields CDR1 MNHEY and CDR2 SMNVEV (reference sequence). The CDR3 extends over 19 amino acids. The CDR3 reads CASSFSRTGPKANTGELFF. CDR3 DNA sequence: TGTGCCAGCAGTTTCAGTCGGACTGGGCCCAAAGCGAACACCGGGGAGCTGTTTTTT.

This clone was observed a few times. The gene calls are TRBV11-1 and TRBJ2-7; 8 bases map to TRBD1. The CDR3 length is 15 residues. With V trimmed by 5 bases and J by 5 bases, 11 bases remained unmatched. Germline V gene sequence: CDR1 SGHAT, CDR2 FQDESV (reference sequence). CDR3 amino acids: CASSPSRGPLHEQYF. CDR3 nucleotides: TGTGCCAGCAGCCCGAGCAGGGGGCCCTTACACGAGCAGTACTTC.

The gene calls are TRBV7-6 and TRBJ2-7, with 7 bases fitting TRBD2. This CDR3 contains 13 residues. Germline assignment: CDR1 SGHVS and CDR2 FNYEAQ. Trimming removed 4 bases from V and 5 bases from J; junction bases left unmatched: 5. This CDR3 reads CASSYSGLHEQYF. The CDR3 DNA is TGTGCCAGCAGCTATAGCGGGTTACACGAGCAGTACTTC.

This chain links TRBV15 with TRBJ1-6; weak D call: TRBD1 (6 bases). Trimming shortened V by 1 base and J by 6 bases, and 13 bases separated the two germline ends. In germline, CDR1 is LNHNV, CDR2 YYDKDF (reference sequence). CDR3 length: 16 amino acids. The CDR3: CATSRVGGAGNSPLHF. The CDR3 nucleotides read TGTGCCACCAGCAGAGTTGGGGGGGCGGGTAATTCACCCCTCCACTTT.

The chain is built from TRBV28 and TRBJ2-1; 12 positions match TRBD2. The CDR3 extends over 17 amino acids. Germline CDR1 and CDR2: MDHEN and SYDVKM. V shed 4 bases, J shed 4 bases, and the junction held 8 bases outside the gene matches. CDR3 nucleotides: TGTGCCAGCAGTTCCTCTAGCGGGGGGGCCTTTTACAATGAGCAGTTCTTC. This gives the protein CASSSSSGGAFYNEQFF. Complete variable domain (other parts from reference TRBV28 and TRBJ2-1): DVKVTQSSRYLVKRTGEKVFLECVQDMDHENMFWYRQDPGLGLRLIYFSYDVKMKEKGDIPEGYSVSREKKERFSLILESASTNQTSMYLCASSSSSGGAFYNEQFFGPGTRLTVL.

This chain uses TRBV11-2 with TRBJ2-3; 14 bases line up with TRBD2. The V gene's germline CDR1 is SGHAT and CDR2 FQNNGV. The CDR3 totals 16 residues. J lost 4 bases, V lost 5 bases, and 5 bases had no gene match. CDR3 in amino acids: CASSARLAGGSDTQYF. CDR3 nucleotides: TGTGCCAGCAGCGCCCGACTAGCGGGGGGGTCAGATACGCAGTATTTT.

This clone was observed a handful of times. The CDR3 bases are TGTGCCAGCAGGTCTACAGGGGATCAGCCCCAGCATTTT. It translates to CASRSTGDQPQHF. J is TRBJ1-5 and V is TRBV5-5; 7 nucleotides line up with TRBD1. The V and J ends lost 5 bases and 5 bases, in that order; junction bases with no gene match: 4. This CDR3 comprises 13 residues. Germline CDR1 reads SGHKS; CDR2 reads YYEKEE (reference sequence).

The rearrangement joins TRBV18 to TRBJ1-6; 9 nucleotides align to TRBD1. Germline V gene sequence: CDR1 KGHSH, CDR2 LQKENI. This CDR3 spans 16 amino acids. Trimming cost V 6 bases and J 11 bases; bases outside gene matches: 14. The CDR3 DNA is TGTGCCAGCTCCTGGGACAGGGCCGAGTGGTGGGCACCCCTCCACTTT. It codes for CASSWDRAEWWAPLHF.

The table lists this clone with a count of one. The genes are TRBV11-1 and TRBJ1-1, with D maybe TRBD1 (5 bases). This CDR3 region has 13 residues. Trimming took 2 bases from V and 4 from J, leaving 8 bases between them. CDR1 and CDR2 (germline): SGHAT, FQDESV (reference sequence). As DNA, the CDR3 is TGTGCCAGCAGCTTATCGGGGGGCACTGAAGCTTTCTTT. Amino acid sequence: CASSLSGGTEAFF.

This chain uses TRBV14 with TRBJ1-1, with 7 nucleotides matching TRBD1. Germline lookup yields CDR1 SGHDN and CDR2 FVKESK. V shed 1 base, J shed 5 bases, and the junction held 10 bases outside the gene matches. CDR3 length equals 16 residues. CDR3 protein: CASSQGEDRLWTEAFF. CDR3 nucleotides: TGTGCCAGCAGCCAAGGGGAGGACAGGTTGTGGACTGAAGCTTTCTTT.